This T cell receptor beta chain was identified during a study of T cells after posttransplantation cyclophosphamide. Study results and caveats: Recipient CMV seropositivity and CMV reactivation strongly tracked TRB clonality.

Using immunoSEQ multiplex PCR, the repertoire was profiled, and TCRdb retains in-frame clones only, with some absent. In the table there are roughly 17,000 clones, over 80% of which are singletons. Comments on this clone: What it binds is unknown.

The sequence came from a man younger than 40 in good health and a related stem cell transplant donor. The specimen sequenced was memory CD4+ T cells sorted from blood.

The CDR3 DNA sequence: TGTGCCAGTAGTGTCCAACAGGGGGGCGAGCAGTACTTC. Translated, it gives CASSVQQGGEQYF. This chain joins TRBV19 and TRBJ2-7; 8 bases match TRBD1. Per the germline V gene, CDR1 is LNHDA and CDR2 is SQIVND (reference sequence). The CDR3 is 13 residues long. V dropped 5 bases and J dropped 6; count of bases not matched to a gene: 6.